This is a list of T cell receptor beta chains from one sample in a study of CXCR3-negative and CXCR3-positive naive CD8 T cells. For each CDR3 protein, TCRdb gives one entry from its re-call of the 5' RACE reads, without DNA. The table for this sample gives around 41,000 distinct CDR3 sequences. The sample was memory CD8+ T cells from blood. The source of these receptors is a human donor in good health. Some clones in this sample may be carry-over from other donors' samples. Each CDR3 is given with its conserved first and last residue. Fields, in order: clone size, J gene, V gene, CDR3 protein. The size field is filled for only some rows; it gives once, few, many or a size class.

-,TRBJ2-1,TRBV12-5,CASGLVPYEQFF
-,TRBJ2-7,TRBV27,CASSGGQGWYEQYF
-,TRBJ1-4,TRBV7-9,CASSARTATNEKLFF
-,TRBJ2-7,TRBV6-5,CASSYSPGSEQYF
-,TRBJ1-2,TRBV29-1,CSVVFSATGGGFGYTF
-,TRBJ2-2,TRBV12-3/TRBV12-4,CASSFPGELFF
-,TRBJ2-7,TRBV4-3,CASSETSGGATDEQYF
-,TRBJ2-1,TRBV6-5,CASQGSNYNEQFF
medium-sized,TRBJ2-1,TRBV7-6,CASSLAEVGRGSRNEQFF
-,TRBJ2-2,TRBV19,CASKAQIANTGELFF
-,TRBJ2-2,TRBV7-9,CASSLVQGTGELFF
-,TRBJ2-7,TRBV7-9,CASSLGQVHEQYF
-,TRBJ2-1,TRBV7-3,CASSLGPLGDEQFF
-,TRBJ2-7,TRBV5-1,CASSLGTGVGREQYF
-,TRBJ1-1,TRBV4-3,CASSQDKTGATEAFF
-,TRBJ2-1,TRBV30,CAWMPPTLRNEQFF
-,TRBJ2-1,TRBV12-3/TRBV12-4,CALEPRGVAGPHIPHEQFF
-,TRBJ2-7,TRBV7-3,CASSFRGRVPYEQYF
-,TRBJ2-1,TRBV6-1,CASSFTGGHIDEQFF
-,TRBJ2-1,TRBV7-9,CASSGQRGAHNEQLF
-,TRBJ2-5,TRBV20-1,CSATIHLAGAVETQYF
-,TRBJ1-5,TRBV4-3,CASSQGRGHLSNQPQHF
-,TRBJ2-7,TRBV29-1,CSVEGTSNGDEQYF
-,TRBJ1-1,TRBV12-5,CASGLVHTGADEAFF
-,TRBJ1-5,TRBV5-6,CASSFWEQPQHF
-,TRBJ2-7,TRBV18,CASSPRDSYPYEQYF
-,TRBJ2-7,TRBV12-3/TRBV12-4,CASSFGVRGSYEQYF
-,TRBJ1-4,TRBV20-1,CSAKGATNEKLFF
-,TRBJ2-2,TRBV11-3,CASGYRGNTGELFF
-,TRBJ1-2,TRBV2,CASSDATGSEYGYTF
-,TRBJ2-7,TRBV29-1,CSVALAGGSSYEQYF
-,TRBJ2-5,TRBV21-1,CASSKKYRGIQETQYF
-,TRBJ2-7,TRBV20-1,CSARDRAGAPLSEQYF
-,TRBJ2-3,TRBV4-3,CASSQEGLAGGPTDTQYF
-,TRBJ2-1,TRBV6-2/TRBV6-3,CASSYSRGEQFF
-,TRBJ2-4,TRBV11-3,CASSRTGEGTKNIQYF
-,TRBJ2-7,TRBV28,CASTGGGQGDPYEQYF
-,TRBJ2-3,TRBV27,CASSMTGIAGYGDTQYF
-,TRBJ1-1,TRBV12-3/TRBV12-4,CASRSDTFTEAFF
-,TRBJ2-7,TRBV18,CASSPPDRISLYEQYF
-,TRBJ2-1,TRBV4-3,CASSQDMGPYNEQFF
-,TRBJ2-3,TRBV29-1,CSVAKTSIADTQYF
-,TRBJ1-5,TRBV28,CASRGIDRDSNQPQHF
medium-sized,TRBJ2-3,TRBV6-2/TRBV6-3,CASTGGASTDTQYF
-,TRBJ2-1,TRBV12-3/TRBV12-4,CASSPTSGVDNEQFF
-,TRBJ2-1,TRBV27,CASSLTAGGVYNEQFF
-,TRBJ2-1,TRBV28,CASSTRTNYNEQFF
-,TRBJ2-7,TRBV11-2,CASSPLGEATYEQYF
-,TRBJ2-1,TRBV29-1,CSVIGTSGNNEQFF
-,TRBJ1-1,TRBV20-1,CSAPDPTGVNTEAFF
-,TRBJ2-7,TRBV5-6,CASSNRGLLYEQYF
-,TRBJ2-1,TRBV6-2/TRBV6-3,CASSYGYSGYNEQFF
-,TRBJ1-4,TRBV15,CATSIKGQANEKLFF
-,TRBJ1-1,TRBV20-1,CSAGWDRGRLTEAFF
-,TRBJ2-5,TRBV28,CASTSSQGPQETQYF
-,TRBJ1-3,TRBV10-3,CAISESTGGAGNTIYF
-,TRBJ1-1,TRBV29-1,CSVLQVNTEAFF
-,TRBJ2-7,TRBV29-1,CSVDTGGEQYF